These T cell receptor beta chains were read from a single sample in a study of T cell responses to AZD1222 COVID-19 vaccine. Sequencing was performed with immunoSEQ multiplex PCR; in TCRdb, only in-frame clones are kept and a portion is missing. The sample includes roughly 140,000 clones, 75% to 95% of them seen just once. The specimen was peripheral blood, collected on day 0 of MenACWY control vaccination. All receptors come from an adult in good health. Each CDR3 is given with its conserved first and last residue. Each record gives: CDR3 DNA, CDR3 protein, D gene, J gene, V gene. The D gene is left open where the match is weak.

CDR3 DNA: TGTGCCAGCAGCTGGGACTCCTACGAGCAGTACTTC; CDR3 protein: CASSWDSYEQYF; D gene: -; J gene: TRBJ2-7; V gene: TRBV7-8
CDR3 DNA: TGTGCCAGCAGCTTAGAAGAGTTGAACACTGAAGCTTTCTTT; CDR3 protein: CASSLEELNTEAFF; D gene: -; J gene: TRBJ1-1; V gene: TRBV7-2
CDR3 DNA: TGCGCCAGCAGCACTCAGGGGATAAGTGGTGAAAAACTGTTTTTT; CDR3 protein: CASSTQGISGEKLFF; D gene: -; J gene: TRBJ1-4; V gene: TRBV5-1
CDR3 DNA: TGTGCCAGTAGTATGATTAAGGGAGGACACCGGAACACTGAAGCTTTCTTT; CDR3 protein: CASSMIKGGHRNTEAFF; D gene: -; J gene: TRBJ1-1; V gene: TRBV19
CDR3 DNA: TGTGCCAGCAGCCTCACCGGGGGACAGGACTACGAGCAGTACTTC; CDR3 protein: CASSLTGGQDYEQYF; D gene: TRBD1; J gene: TRBJ2-7; V gene: TRBV6-6
CDR3 DNA: TGTGCCAGTAGTACCGGAGAGACCCAGTACTTC; CDR3 protein: CASSTGETQYF; D gene: -; J gene: TRBJ2-5; V gene: TRBV19
CDR3 DNA: TGTGCCAGCAGCCCCCCGGGACAGTCCAATCAGCCCCAGCATTTT; CDR3 protein: CASSPPGQSNQPQHF; D gene: TRBD1; J gene: TRBJ1-5; V gene: TRBV28
CDR3 DNA: TGCAGTGCTAGTTCTGGGGGGTACTCCTACAATGAGCAGTTCTTC; CDR3 protein: CSASSGGYSYNEQFF; D gene: -; J gene: TRBJ2-1; V gene: TRBV20-1
CDR3 DNA: TGCAGTGCTAGTCACAGTATGGGCAATCAGCCCCAGCATTTT; CDR3 protein: CSASHSMGNQPQHF; D gene: -; J gene: TRBJ1-5; V gene: TRBV20-1
CDR3 DNA: TGTGCCAGCAGTTACTCTGGCGGGAGTGGTCAAGAGACCCAGTACTTC; CDR3 protein: CASSYSGGSGQETQYF; D gene: TRBD2; J gene: TRBJ2-5; V gene: TRBV6-5
CDR3 DNA: TGTGCCAGCACCCGGGGAGTTGAAGCTTTCTTT; CDR3 protein: CASTRGVEAFF; D gene: -; J gene: TRBJ1-1; V gene: TRBV11-2